The 23 T cell receptor beta chains in this list originate from one sample, sequenced in a study of blood T cells in healthy people across ages. The second PCR ran roughly 6 to 11 cycles with a sample-barcoded 5' primer and J-beta primers. One entry per CDR3 protein, called by TCRdb with MiXCR from the 5' RACE reads. The sample shows over 700,000 distinct CDR3 sequences, about 55% of them seen only once. Source material: blood. Source of these receptors: an elderly man in good health.

The gene calls are TRBV6-6 and TRBJ2-7, with 9 bases fitting TRBD2. Trimming took 8 bases from V and 0 from J; bases not matched to a gene: 8. Germline V gives CDR1 MNHNY, CDR2 SVGAGI (reference sequence). The CDR3 contains 15 residues. CDR3 amino acids: CASLGSGSSSYEQYF. CDR3 coding DNA: TGTGCCAGCCTGGGTAGCGGGAGTAGCTCCTACGAGCAGTACTTC.

The gene calls are TRBV5-6 and TRBJ2-1; D is possibly TRBD1 or TRBD2 (5 bases each). Germline V lookup: CDR1 SGHDT, CDR2 YYEEEE. The CDR3 sequence is 13 residues long. Trimming shortened V by 4 bases and J by 10 bases, and 15 bases separated the two germline ends. The CDR3 region has the DNA TGTGCCAGCAGCCCAGGGCTAGCTGTCGAGCAGTTCTTC. Residues: CASSPGLAVEQFF. Full variable domain (missing parts from reference TRBV5-6 and TRBJ2-1): DAGVTQSPTHLIKTRGQQVTLRCSPKSGHDTVSWYQQALGQGPQFIFQYYEEEERQRGNFPDRFSGHQFPNYSSELNVNALLLGDSALYLCASSPGLAVEQFFGPGTRLTVL.

This chain uses TRBV29-1 with TRBJ2-7; weak D call: TRBD2 (5 bases). The CDR3 runs to 14 residues. Trimming left V 5 bases short and J 0 bases short, with 14 bases between. Germline assignment: CDR1 SQVTM and CDR2 ANQGSEA. The DNA for the CDR3 is TGCAGCGTTCCCACCCCGGGATCCTCCTACGAGCAGTACTTC. Translation: CSVPTPGSSYEQYF.

This sequence joins TRBV7-2 and TRBJ2-7; 14 nucleotides align to TRBD2. V lost 8 bases, J lost 0 bases, and 9 bases stayed unmatched. This CDR3 comprises 17 residues. CDR1 SGHTA and CDR2 FQGNSA come from the germline V gene. The CDR3 here is CASRSWGTSGSSYEQYF. The CDR3 nucleotides are TGTGCCAGCCGCTCATGGGGGACTAGCGGGAGCTCCTACGAGCAGTACTTC.

V and J are TRBV6-2 or TRBV6-3 and TRBJ2-7; D is undetermined. Germline loops: CDR1 MNHEY, CDR2 SVGEGT. V lost 0 bases and J lost 4, with 7 bases in between. This CDR3 region has 13 residues. CDR3 coding DNA: TGTGCCAGCAGTTACTCGGCTTTTTACGAGCAGTACTTC. This codes for CASSYSAFYEQYF.

A few counts support this clonotype. J is TRBJ1-2 and V is TRBV6-6; D is uncertain. CDR3 length: 13 residues. Trimming took off 2 bases at V and 0 bases at J, with 4 bases between the two ends. CDR1 MNHNY and CDR2 SVGAGI come from the germline V gene (reference sequence). This CDR3 is CASSYLSNYGYTF. The DNA for the CDR3 is TGTGCCAGCAGTTACCTTTCTAACTATGGCTACACCTTC.

This clonotype was recorded a few times. This chain connects TRBV27 to TRBJ2-7; no clear D gene. CDR1 is MNHEY and CDR2 is SMNVEV in the germline V gene (reference sequence). CDR3 length equals 11 residues. V gave up 8 bases and J gave up 2 bases, with 7 bases separating them. DNA of the CDR3: TGTGCCAGCCGCGACGCCTACGAGCAGTACTTC. This sequence encodes CASRDAYEQYF.

The sample holds a few counts of this clonotype. V and J are TRBV7-2 and TRBJ2-5; 12 nucleotides agree with TRBD2. Trimming removed 5 bases from V and 5 bases from J; junction bases left unmatched: 6. There are 15 residues in the CDR3. Germline CDR1 and CDR2: SGHTA and FQGNSA. CDR3 sequence: CASSPTSGSRETQYF. CDR3 DNA: TGTGCCAGCAGCCCGACTAGCGGGAGTCGGGAGACCCAGTACTTC.

The chain links TRBV12-3 or TRBV12-4 to TRBJ2-3; TRBD2 matches 11 bases. The CDR3 extends over 16 amino acids. V lost 5 bases to trimming and J lost 14 bases; unmatched junction nucleotides: 18. The CDR3 loop reads CASSPKPGLAVPDAYF. DNA of the CDR3: TGTGCCAGCAGTCCGAAACCGGGACTAGCGGTTCCAGACGCGTATTTT.

The chain couples TRBV7-9 to TRBJ1-2; perhaps TRBD1 as D (5 bases). Germline lookup yields CDR1 SEHNR and CDR2 FQNEAQ (reference sequence). V was pared by 6 bases and J by 7 bases, with 18 bases between. The CDR3 covers 14 residues. CDR3 protein: CASRWDSKGPGYTF. The CDR3 DNA reads TGTGCCAGCAGATGGGACTCCAAGGGCCCTGGCTACACCTTC.

This clonotype was detected only a few times. This rearrangement joins TRBV6-5 to TRBJ2-6; 8 positions match TRBD2. Losses at the gene ends were 7 bases for V and 4 bases for J; bases not matched to a gene: 6. Germline V gene sequence: CDR1 MNHEY, CDR2 SVGAGI. CDR3 length: 15 amino acids. CDR3 region: CASNDGRGGANVLTF. The CDR3 DNA reads as TGTGCCAGCAATGACGGGAGGGGAGGGGCCAACGTCCTGACTTTC.

The chain employs TRBV27 and TRBJ2-4; 10 nucleotides agree with TRBD1. The closer fit of TRBJ2-7 to the DNA end suggests the J call may be wrong. The germline CDR1 and CDR2 sequences are MNHEY and SMNVEV (reference sequence). The CDR3 contains 14 residues. The CDR3 loop reads CASSIGQGAYEQYF. In DNA form, the CDR3 reads TGTGCCAGCTCGATAGGACAGGGGGCCTACGAGCAGTACTTC.

The chain combines TRBV20-1 with TRBJ2-6, with 7 bases fitting TRBD1. J lost 0 bases, V lost 0 bases, and 5 bases had no gene match. The CDR3 consists of 17 residues. Germline CDR1 and CDR2: DFQATT and SNEGSKA (reference sequence). CDR3 in DNA: TGCAGTGCTAGAGACAGGGGGACCAGCTCTGGGGCCAACGTCCTGACTTTC. This sequence encodes CSARDRGTSSGANVLTF.

This clonotype was picked up a small number of times. This rearrangement joins TRBV29-1 to TRBJ2-3, with D perhaps TRBD2 (6 bases). Germline assignment: CDR1 SQVTM and CDR2 ANQGSEA. The ends were cut back, 7 bases at V and 5 bases at J, with 13 bases in the middle. This CDR3 has 12 amino acids. CDR3 in DNA: TGCAGCGCAAGCCAGGAGGGAGATACGCAGTATTTT. The encoded protein is CSASQEGDTQYF.

This chain connects TRBV7-8 to TRBJ2-3, with 7 bases fitting TRBD2. J lost 14 bases, V lost 5 bases, and 19 bases had no gene match. The germline gives CDR1 SGHVS, CDR2 FQNEAQ. This CDR3 comprises 15 residues. The CDR3 sequence is CASSVTETSLRYAYF. The DNA for the CDR3 is TGTGCCAGCAGCGTTACCGAGACTAGCCTCAGATACGCGTATTTT.

This clonotype has a handful of counts. The V and J genes are TRBV5-1 and TRBJ2-4; tentatively, D is TRBD1 (5 bases). CDR1 is SGHRS and CDR2 is YFSETQ in the germline V gene. The CDR3 totals 16 residues. The V end was cut by 0 bases, the J end by 2 bases, with 12 bases between. CDR3 sequence (DNA): TGCGCCAGCAGCTTGGCCTCAGGGCCTCCCAAAAACATTCAGTACTTC. Translating it yields CASSLASGPPKNIQYF.

This chain joins TRBV20-1 and TRBJ2-1; 8 bases match TRBD2. The germline V gene has CDR1 DFQATT and CDR2 SNEGSKA (reference sequence). The CDR3 runs to 13 residues. V lost 8 bases and J lost 0; bases outside the gene matches: 3. The CDR3 nucleotides are TGCAGTACCACTAGCGGCTCCTACAATGAGCAGTTCTTC. Its translation is CSTTSGSYNEQFF.

There are a few counts of this clonotype. CDR3 bases: TGTGCCAGCAGTTTAAATTTACCGGGGGACAGGGATGGCTACACCTTC. Amino acids: CASSLNLPGDRDGYTF. The chain links TRBV28 to TRBJ1-2; 9 bases are shared with TRBD1. The CDR3 covers 16 residues. The trim removed 2 bases at V and 6 bases at J, leaving 10 bases unmatched. Germline V CDR1 and CDR2: MDHEN, SYDVKM.

This rearrangement joins TRBV11-1 to TRBJ1-6, with no clear D. V gave up 5 bases and J gave up 13 bases, with 15 bases separating them. This CDR3 comprises 13 residues. The germline V gene encodes CDR1 SGHAT and CDR2 FQDESV (reference sequence). The CDR3 region has the DNA TGTGCCAGCAGCCGCGATGGGGAAGGGCCCCTCCACTTT. Translating it yields CASSRDGEGPLHF.

The table lists this clonotype with a few counts. The chain combines TRBV3-1 with TRBJ2-6; a weak D match, TRBD2 (6 bases). The germline V and J ends were trimmed by 4 bases and 0 bases, with 13 bases remaining between them. CDR3 length equals 17 residues. Germline CDR1 is LGHDT and CDR2 is YNNKEL (reference sequence). The CDR3 region is CASSLSGLLSGANVLTF. The CDR3 DNA follows: TGTGCCAGCAGCCTCTCGGGACTGCTCTCTGGGGCCAACGTCCTGACTTTC.

J is TRBJ2-4 and V is TRBV20-1; TRBD2 might be the D (5 bases). The CDR3 consists of 17 residues. Trimming took off 0 bases at V and 0 bases at J, with 15 bases between the two ends. Germline V gives CDR1 DFQATT, CDR2 SNEGSKA (reference sequence). CDR3 in DNA: TGCAGTGCTAGAGATCGGCTAGCAGGCCTAGCCAAAAACATTCAGTACTTC. This encodes CSARDRLAGLAKNIQYF.

With regard to this clonotype: One end of the junction is discordant with germline, which a read error may explain. The chain joins TRBV6-5 to TRBJ2-1; 7 nucleotides line up with TRBD2. Germline CDR1 and CDR2: MNHEY and SVGAGI. The CDR3 has 16 residues. The CDR3 sequence: CTSNPGGRAGRNEQFF. CDR3 nucleotides: TGTACCAGCAACCCCGGGGGGAGAGCGGGGAGGAATGAGCAGTTCTTC.

This chain uses TRBV6-5 with TRBJ2-7; D is perhaps TRBD1 (6 bases). There are 12 residues in the CDR3. The germline CDR1 and CDR2 sequences are MNHEY and SVGAGI. Between the trimmed V and J ends, which lost 6 bases and 6 bases, there was a span of 12 bases. As DNA, the CDR3 is TGTGCCAGCAGCCCAGGGGTAAGCGAGCAGTACTTC. Translating it yields CASSPGVSEQYF.